The clone carrying this TCR beta chain was seen only a few times. This record comes from a study of blood T cell repertoires in COVID-19. Some clones are missing from TCRdb's copy, which holds only in-frame ones; the method was immunoSEQ multiplex PCR. This table holds roughly 150,000 clones, around 81% found once. Germline-derived CDR1 and CDR2 are LGHNA and YSLEER. The V end lost 2 bases, the J end lost 9 bases, and 14 bases lay between the germline ends. This CDR3 spans 15 amino acids. The source of this sequence is a woman aged 45-65 years with acute or convalescent COVID-19. Sequenced material: peripheral blood. V gene TRBV4-3 combines with J gene TRBJ1-6; D gene uncertain. The DNA for the CDR3 is TGCGCCAGCAGCCAACTGAGGGCAGGTATTTCACCCCTCCACTTT. As protein: CASSQLRAGISPLHF.